This T cell receptor beta chain was captured in a study of cytomegalovirus exposure and HLA in healthy donors. This CDR3 comprises 14 residues. V was cut by 6 bases and J by 2 bases, with 13 bases left in between. Germline lookup yields CDR1 SNHLY and CDR2 FYNNEI. 13 Jbeta primers and 60 Vbeta primers were used for the PCR. TCRdb's copy holds only in-frame clones and misses some; the assay was immunoSEQ multiplex PCR. The sample lists about 160,000 clones; around 80% were seen once. In the case of this clone: Other DNA sequences in the sample encode the same CDR3.

The V and J genes are TRBV2 and TRBJ1-1, with D possibly being TRBD1 (6 bases). The sequenced material came from PBMCs. The TCR comes from a woman under 30 in good health and CMV-seronegative. The CDR3 coding sequence is TGTGCCAGCAGCCTTAGACAGGTTAACACTGAAGCTTTCTTT. This codes for CASSLRQVNTEAFF.